These T cell receptor beta chains were read from a single sample in a study. MiXCR, applied by TCRdb to the 5' RACE reads, yields one record per CDR3 protein. Of about 62,000 distinct CDR3 sequences listed, under 35% are singletons. Sequenced material: tumor-infiltrating naive CD4+ T cells sorted from the breast tumor. These receptors were collected from a female donor with breast cancer. CDR3s include the opening cysteine and the closing phenylalanine or tryptophan.

TRBJ2-3 | TRBV5-1 | CASSPGGNQDTQYF
TRBJ1-4 | TRBV20-1 | CSAIAGGNEKLFF
TRBJ2-7 | TRBV5-1 | CASSLGTYYEQYF
TRBJ2-6 | TRBV6-1 | CASRDRGISGANVLTF
TRBJ1-2 | TRBV9 | CASSVGRVTNYGYTF
TRBJ2-1 | TRBV9 | CASSPPGQAGKEQFF
TRBJ1-6 | TRBV7-8 | CASSLGGRNSPLHF
TRBJ2-7 | TRBV20-1 | CSALSTASGRRYEQYF
TRBJ1-1 | TRBV20-1 | CSARGHVFGSTEAFF
TRBJ2-1 | TRBV7-3 | CACSPRAGSSYNEQFF
TRBJ2-1 | TRBV20-1 | CSAREYNEQFF
TRBJ2-3 | TRBV15 | CATSREGGGRAGSDTQYF
TRBJ1-4 | TRBV10-1 | CASSEFPGNEKLFF
TRBJ1-1 | TRBV28 | CASSMKWGTEAFF
TRBJ2-3 | TRBV20-1 | CSRTSKGTDTQYF
TRBJ1-4 | TRBV7-6 | CASSLLGTEEKLFF
TRBJ2-1 | TRBV6-5 | CASSFPIGLPRSNEQFF
TRBJ1-1 | TRBV20-1 | CSARRGRMNTEAFF
TRBJ1-1 | TRBV6-5 | CASSYRQGDTEAFF
TRBJ1-1 | TRBV12-3/TRBV12-4 | CASTAPGISEAFF
TRBJ1-1 | TRBV27 | CASSLQGNVNTEAFF
TRBJ1-1 | TRBV14 | CASSWDRGSTEAFF
TRBJ1-6 | TRBV12-3/TRBV12-4 | CASSSHRGQNSPLHF
TRBJ2-7 | TRBV5-1 | CASSSGPGVYEQYF
TRBJ1-1 | TRBV5-1 | CASSLNENTEAFF
TRBJ2-1 | TRBV28 | CASRGLDDYNEQFF
TRBJ2-7 | TRBV20-1 | CSASSGEGWGQYF
TRBJ2-1 | TRBV2 | CASAPEQFF
TRBJ1-4 | TRBV6-5 | CASSSRGFDEKLFF
TRBJ2-1 | TRBV7-2 | CASSLYLRDGGEQFF
TRBJ1-4 | TRBV7-9 | CASSLGQGNEKLFF
TRBJ2-7 | TRBV20-1 | CSAQTEYEQYF
TRBJ2-2 | TRBV11-1 | CASQDRNTGELFF
TRBJ1-6 | TRBV5-1 | CASRTRQATNSPLHF
TRBJ1-1 | TRBV7-2 | CASSLRTGAMNTEAFF
TRBJ1-3 | TRBV5-1 | CASSLQGSGNTIYF